This T cell receptor beta chain was found in a study of PD-1 blockade in classical Hodgkin lymphoma. Whole-study results and caveats: CD4+ but not CD8+ TCR diversity rose significantly by C4D1. When set against healthy donors, newly diagnosed patients were reported to show lower baseline TCR diversity. Why the repertoires differ is still unclear, perhaps disease activity or prior therapy.

The CDR3 runs to 15 residues. V lost 3 bases and J lost 2, with 14 bases in between. In germline, CDR1 is SGHVS, CDR2 FNYEAQ. Assay used: immunoSEQ multiplex PCR; TCRdb lists only in-frame clones, some missing. The sample gives 20,000 or so clones, roughly 77% of which show up once; 18% is in the top ten. Remarks on this clone: Its antigen is undetermined.

Following autologous stem cell transplantation, relapse occurred in every patient, and exposure to brentuximab vedotin varied. Under best response, outcomes were complete response, partial response or progressive disease. This receptor was obtained from a human donor with classical Hodgkin lymphoma. V and J are TRBV7-6 and TRBJ2-7, with a possible D match to TRBD1 (7 bases). This material consisted of peripheral blood mononuclear cells (PBMCs), taken before the second cycle of nivolumab. This CDR3 reads CASSLRRGRAYEQYF. The DNA of the CDR3 is TGTGCCAGCAGCTTGAGGAGGGGGCGGGCCTACGAGCAGTACTTC. The full variable domain, rest sourced from reference TRBV7-6 and TRBJ2-7, is GAGVSQSPRYKVTKRGQDVALRCDPISGHVSLYWYRQALGQGPEFLTYFNYEAQQDKSGLPNDRFSAERPEGSISTLTIQRTEQRDSAMYRCASSLRRGRAYEQYFGPGTRLTVT.